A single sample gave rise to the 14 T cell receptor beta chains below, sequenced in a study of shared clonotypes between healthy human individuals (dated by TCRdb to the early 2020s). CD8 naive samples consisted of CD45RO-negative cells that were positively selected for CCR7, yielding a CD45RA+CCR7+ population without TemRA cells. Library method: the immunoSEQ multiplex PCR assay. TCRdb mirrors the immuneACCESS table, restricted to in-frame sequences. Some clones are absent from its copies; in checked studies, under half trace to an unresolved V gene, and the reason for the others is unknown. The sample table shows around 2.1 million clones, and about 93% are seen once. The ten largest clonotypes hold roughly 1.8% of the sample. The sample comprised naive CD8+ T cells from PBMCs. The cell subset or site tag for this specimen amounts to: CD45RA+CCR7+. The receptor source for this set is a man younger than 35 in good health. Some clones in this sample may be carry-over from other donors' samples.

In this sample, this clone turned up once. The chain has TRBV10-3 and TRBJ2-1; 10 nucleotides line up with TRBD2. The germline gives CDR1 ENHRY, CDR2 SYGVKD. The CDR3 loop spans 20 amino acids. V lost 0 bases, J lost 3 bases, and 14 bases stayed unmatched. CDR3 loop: CAISESTRSTSGTLYNEQFF. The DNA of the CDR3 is TGTGCCATCAGTGAGTCGACTCGGAGCACTAGCGGGACCCTCTACAATGAGCAGTTCTTC.

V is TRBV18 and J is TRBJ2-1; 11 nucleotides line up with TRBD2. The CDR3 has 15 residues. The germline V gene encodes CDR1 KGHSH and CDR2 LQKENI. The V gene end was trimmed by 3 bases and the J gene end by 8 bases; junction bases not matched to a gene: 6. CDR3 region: CASSPLKGLADEQFF. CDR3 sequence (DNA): TGTGCCAGCTCACCTCTTAAGGGACTAGCGGATGAGCAGTTCTTC.

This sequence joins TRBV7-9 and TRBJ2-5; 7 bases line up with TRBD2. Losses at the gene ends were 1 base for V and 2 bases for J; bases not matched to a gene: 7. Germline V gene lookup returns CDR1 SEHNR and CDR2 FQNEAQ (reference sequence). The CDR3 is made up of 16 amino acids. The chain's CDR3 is CASSLVAGDGQETQYF. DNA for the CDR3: TGTGCCAGCAGCTTAGTGGCGGGAGACGGGCAAGAGACCCAGTACTTC.

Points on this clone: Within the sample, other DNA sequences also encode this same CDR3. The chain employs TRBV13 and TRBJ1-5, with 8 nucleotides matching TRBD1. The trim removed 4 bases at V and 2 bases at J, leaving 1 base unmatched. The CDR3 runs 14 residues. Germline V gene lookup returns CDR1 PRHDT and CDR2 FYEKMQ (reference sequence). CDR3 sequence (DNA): TGTGCCAGCAGCTCGGGACAGGGCAATCAGCCCCAGCATTTT. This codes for CASSSGQGNQPQHF.

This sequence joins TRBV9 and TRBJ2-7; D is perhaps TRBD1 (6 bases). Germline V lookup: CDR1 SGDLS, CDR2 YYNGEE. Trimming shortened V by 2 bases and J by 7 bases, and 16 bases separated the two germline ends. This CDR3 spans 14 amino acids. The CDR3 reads CASSVLGTSEEQYF. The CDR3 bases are TGTGCCAGCAGCGTTTTAGGGACATCTGAAGAGCAGTACTTC.

CDR3 protein: CASSQGQGPGELFF. CDR3 DNA: TGCGCCAGCAGCCAAGGACAGGGCCCCGGGGAGCTGTTTTTT. V is TRBV4-3 and J is TRBJ2-2; TRBD1 agrees at 7 bases. V shed 1 base, J shed 6 bases, and the junction held 2 bases outside the gene matches. Germline V lookup: CDR1 LGHNA, CDR2 YSLEER. The CDR3 has 14 amino acids.

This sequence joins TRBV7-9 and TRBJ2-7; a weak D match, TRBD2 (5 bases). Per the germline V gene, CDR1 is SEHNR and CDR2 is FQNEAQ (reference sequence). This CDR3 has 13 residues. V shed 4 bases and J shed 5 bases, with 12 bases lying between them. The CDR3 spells CASSSSRPHEQYF. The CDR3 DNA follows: TGTGCCAGCAGCTCTAGCCGGCCTCACGAGCAGTACTTC.

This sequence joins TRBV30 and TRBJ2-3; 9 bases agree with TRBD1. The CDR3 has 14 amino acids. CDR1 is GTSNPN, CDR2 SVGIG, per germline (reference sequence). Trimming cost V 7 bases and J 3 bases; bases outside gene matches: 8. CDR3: CASYTGQGTDTQYF. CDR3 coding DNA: TGTGCCTCGTACACGGGACAGGGAACAGATACGCAGTATTTT.

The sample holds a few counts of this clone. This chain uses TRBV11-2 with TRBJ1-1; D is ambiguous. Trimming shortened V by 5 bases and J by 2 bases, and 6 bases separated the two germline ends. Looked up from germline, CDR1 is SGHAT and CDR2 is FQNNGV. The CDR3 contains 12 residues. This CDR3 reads CASSLLNTEAFF. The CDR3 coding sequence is TGTGCCAGCAGCCTATTAAACACTGAAGCTTTCTTT.

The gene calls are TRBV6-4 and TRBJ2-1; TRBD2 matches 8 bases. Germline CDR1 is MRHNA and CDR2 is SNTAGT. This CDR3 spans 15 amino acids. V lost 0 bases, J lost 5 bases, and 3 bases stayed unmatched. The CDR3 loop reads CASSDSRGDHNEQFF. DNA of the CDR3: TGTGCCAGCAGTGACTCGCGGGGGGACCACAATGAGCAGTTCTTC.

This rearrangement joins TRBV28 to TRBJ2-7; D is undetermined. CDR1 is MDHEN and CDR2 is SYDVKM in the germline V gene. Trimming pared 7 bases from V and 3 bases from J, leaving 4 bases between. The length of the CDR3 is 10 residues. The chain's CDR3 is CASMHYEQYF. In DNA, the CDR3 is TGTGCCAGCATGCACTACGAGCAGTACTTC.

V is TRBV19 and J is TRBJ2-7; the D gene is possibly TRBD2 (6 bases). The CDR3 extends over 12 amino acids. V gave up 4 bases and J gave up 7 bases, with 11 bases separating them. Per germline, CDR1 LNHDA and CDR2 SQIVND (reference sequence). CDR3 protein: CASSTARGEQYF. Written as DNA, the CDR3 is TGTGCCAGTAGTACCGCCCGGGGGGAGCAGTACTTC.

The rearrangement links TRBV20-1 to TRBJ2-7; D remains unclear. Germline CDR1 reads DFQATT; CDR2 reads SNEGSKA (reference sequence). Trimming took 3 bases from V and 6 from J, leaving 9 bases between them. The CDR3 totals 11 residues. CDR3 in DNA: TGCAGTGCTAGGGGCCAGCTCGAGCAGTACTTC. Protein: CSARGQLEQYF.

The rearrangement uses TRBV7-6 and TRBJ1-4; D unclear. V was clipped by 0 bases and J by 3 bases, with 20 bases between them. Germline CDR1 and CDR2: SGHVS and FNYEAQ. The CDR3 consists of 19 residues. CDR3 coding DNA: TGTGCCAGCAGCTTAGCGGTTCGTAAGGGTCTCGTGGCTAATGAAAAACTGTTTTTT. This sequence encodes CASSLAVRKGLVANEKLFF.